A single T cell receptor beta chain is shown here with its context. As yet, its antigen is unknown. The record originates from a study of T cell repertoires in cytomegalovirus infection. At the level of the study: In the study, CMV epitopes included recently identified HLA-C-restricted and well-studied HLA-B-restricted ones. An indication of both CMV infection and matching HLA type came from public TCR beta signatures.

Regarding the study as a whole: Summed frequency of public TCR beta families distinguished CMV carriers with the relevant HLA. Ex vivo, HLA-C-restricted CMV-specific TCR beta clonotypes prevailed over the rest of the response.

The ends were cut back, 7 bases at V and 6 bases at J, with 7 bases in the middle. Germline V gives CDR1 MDHEN, CDR2 SYDVKM. CDR3 length: 11 amino acids. Each CDR3 protein is one row after TCRdb ran MiXCR on the reads. The table lists some 270,000 distinct CDR3 sequences, roughly 21% of them singletons. The V and J genes are TRBV28 and TRBJ2-1; no clear D. The sequences come from cultured PBMCs, collected from culture after CMV antigen stimulation. The source is a human donor in good health (CMV status not recorded). Some clones in this sample may be carry-over from other donors' samples. CDR3 DNA sequence: TGTGCCAGCAATAGGGTCAATGAGCAGTTCTTC. It is translated as CASNRVNEQFF.